This T cell receptor beta chain was documented in a study of T cell responses to AZD1222 COVID-19 vaccine (dated by TCRdb to the early 2020s). In terms of the full investigation: AZD1222 recipients whose second dose came at about 4 weeks and those whose second dose came at about 12 weeks were combined into one group, since spike-specific TCR depth and breadth did not differ between the two schedules. A total of approximately 230 trial participants underwent TCR sequencing, of whom around 200 received two doses of AZD1222 and about 25 received two doses of the MenACWY control vaccine. Trial participants were enrolled into age subgroups of 18-55, 56-69 and 70-plus years, which contained about 150, 28 and 57 TCR-sequenced participants, respectively.

This clone has only a few counts. The target of this receptor is not known. Base-call qualities are not available, and no considerably larger clone is one nucleotide away. Paper-wide results and their limitations: The whole spike protein was spanned by vaccine-associated CD4 TCRs, and dominant responses were seen in regions 160-218 and 743-854. Only five to seven AZD1222 recipients were SARS-CoV-2 seropositive at baseline, limiting conclusions about previously exposed vaccinees. Because no day 14 peak-response samples were available, the repertoires could be characterized only after the peak T cell response. In the small 56-69-year group, the increase in depth fell short of significance, most likely because of low power. A significant rise in spike-specific TCR breadth and depth was observed after two AZD1222 doses relative to day 0 and relative to MenACWY recipients. Participants were mostly white British, with more females than males. The authors suggested clonal diversity may have been underestimated. Epitopes outside the regions mutated in the B.1.351 and B.1.1.7 variants were reportedly recognized by nearly half of the unique spike-specific TCRs.

The CDR3 regions of human TCRbeta chains were subjected to immunosequencing. Turning to the authors' computational methods: Repertoire TCRs were checked for matches against a reference library of SARS-CoV-2-specific TCRs that had been generated using the MIRA antigen-specificity platform. Breadth was defined as the fraction of unique TCRs that were SARS-CoV-2-associated. Depth was defined as the fraction of total T cells that were SARS-CoV-2-associated. Each spike-specific TCR was assigned to its reactive spike region and to a CD4 or CD8 class using the MIRA data. Log10-transformed breadth and depth values were compared by one-way ANOVA with Sidak's multiple comparisons tests. The clones in this table, taken by TCRdb from immuneACCESS, are in-frame only. Not every clone is retained; where verified, under half of the shortfall comes from an unresolved V gene, and the cause of the rest is unknown. V, J and clone size derive from that table, while D and trimming were established from the DNA sequence. This sample gives some 54,000 clones in total; about 85% of them show up just once. 3% to 4.5% of the sample is taken by the ten largest.

Reading the label with the study, this specimen's time point is: baseline before first vaccination. The vaccinee samples were drawn from two UK trials, COV001 and COV002, one of which was a single-blind randomized controlled phase 2/3 trial testing AZD1222 (ChAdOx1 nCoV-19) in healthy adults. Trial participant PBMC samples were collected at day 0 and day 28 after the second dose for TCRbeta chain sequencing. The germline V gene specifies MNHEY as CDR1 and SVGAGI as CDR2. Relative to germline, V is missing 9 bases and J is missing 6 bases, with 11 bases of the junction outside any gene match. Counted from cysteine to phenylalanine, this CDR3 has 15 amino acids. Only the CDR3 region is kept as DNA, spanning 45 bases read in frame from base 1.

Sequencing was performed on peripheral blood, taken on day 0 of AZD1222 vaccination. This clonotype was sampled from an adult in good health. This sequence uses TRBV6-5 and TRBJ1-1; 12 bases in the junction line up with TRBD1. The CDR3 here reads CARLTPGTGGPEAFF. In nucleotides, the sequence is TGTGCCAGACTAACACCCGGGACAGGGGGCCCTGAAGCTTTCTTT.